Sequencing of this T cell receptor (beta chain) was carried out in a study of blood T cell repertoires in COVID-19. Assay used: immunoSEQ multiplex PCR; TCRdb lists only in-frame clones, some missing. The sample lists a few hundred thousand clones, 90% seen once, with 2.1% in the top ten. The CDR3 extends over 12 amino acids. Trimming took 5 bases from V and 9 from J, leaving 11 bases between them. Germline V gene data show CDR1 as SGHTA and CDR2 as FQGNSA. The chain has TRBV7-2 and TRBJ2-1; D is undetermined. The sample was peripheral blood. The TCR sequence derives from a woman aged 60 to 75 with COVID-19, enrolled during active disease. This CDR3 reads CASSRMGSEQFF. The CDR3 coding sequence is TGTGCCAGCAGCCGTATGGGCAGTGAGCAGTTCTTC.